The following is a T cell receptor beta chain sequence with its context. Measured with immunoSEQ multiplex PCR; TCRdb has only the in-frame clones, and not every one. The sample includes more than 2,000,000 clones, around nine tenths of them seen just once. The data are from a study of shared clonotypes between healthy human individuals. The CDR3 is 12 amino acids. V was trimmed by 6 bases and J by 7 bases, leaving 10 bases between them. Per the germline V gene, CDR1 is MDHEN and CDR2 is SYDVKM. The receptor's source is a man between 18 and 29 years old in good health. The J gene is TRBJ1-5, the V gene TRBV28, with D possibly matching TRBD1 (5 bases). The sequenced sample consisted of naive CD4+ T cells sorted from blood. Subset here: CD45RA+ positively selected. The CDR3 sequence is CASRGLKQPQHF. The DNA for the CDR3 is TGTGCCAGCAGGGGACTGAAGCAGCCCCAGCATTTT.